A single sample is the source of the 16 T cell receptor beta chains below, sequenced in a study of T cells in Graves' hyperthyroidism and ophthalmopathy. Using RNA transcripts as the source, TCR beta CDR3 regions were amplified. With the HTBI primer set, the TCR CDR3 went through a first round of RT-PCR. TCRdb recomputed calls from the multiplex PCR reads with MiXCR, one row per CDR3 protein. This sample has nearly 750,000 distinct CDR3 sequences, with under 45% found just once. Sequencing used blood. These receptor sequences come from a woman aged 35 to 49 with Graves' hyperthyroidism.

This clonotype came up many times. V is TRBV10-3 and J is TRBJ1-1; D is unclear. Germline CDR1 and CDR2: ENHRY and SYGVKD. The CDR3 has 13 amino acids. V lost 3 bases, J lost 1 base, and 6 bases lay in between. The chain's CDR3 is CAISELENTEAFF. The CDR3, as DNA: TGTGCCATCAGTGAATTGGAGAACACTGAAGCTTTCTTT.

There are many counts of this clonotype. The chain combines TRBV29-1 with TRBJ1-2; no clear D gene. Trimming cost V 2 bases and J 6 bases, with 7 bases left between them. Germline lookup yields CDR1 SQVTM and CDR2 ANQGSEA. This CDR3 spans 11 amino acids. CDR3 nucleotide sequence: TGCAGCGTTGAATGGACGGATGGCTACACCTTC. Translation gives CSVEWTDGYTF.

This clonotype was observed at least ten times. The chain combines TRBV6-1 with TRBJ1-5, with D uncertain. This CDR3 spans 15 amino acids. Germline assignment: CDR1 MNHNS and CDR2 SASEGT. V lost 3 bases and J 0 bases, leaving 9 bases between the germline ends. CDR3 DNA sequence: TGTGCCAGCAGTGAGCCGGGGATTAGCAATCAGCCCCAGCATTTT. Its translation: CASSEPGISNQPQHF.

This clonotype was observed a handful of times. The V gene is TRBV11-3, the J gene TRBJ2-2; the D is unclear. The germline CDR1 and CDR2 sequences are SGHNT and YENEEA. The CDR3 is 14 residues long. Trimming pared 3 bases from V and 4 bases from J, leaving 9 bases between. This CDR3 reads CASSLLSGTGELFF. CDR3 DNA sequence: TGTGCCAGCAGCTTGTTGTCGGGCACCGGGGAGCTGTTTTTT.

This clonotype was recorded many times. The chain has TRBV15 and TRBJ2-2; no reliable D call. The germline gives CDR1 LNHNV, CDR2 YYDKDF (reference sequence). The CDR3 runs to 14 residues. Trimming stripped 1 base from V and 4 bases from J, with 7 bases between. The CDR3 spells CATSRVAGTGELFF. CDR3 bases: TGTGCCACCAGCAGAGTTGCCGGCACCGGGGAGCTGTTTTTT.

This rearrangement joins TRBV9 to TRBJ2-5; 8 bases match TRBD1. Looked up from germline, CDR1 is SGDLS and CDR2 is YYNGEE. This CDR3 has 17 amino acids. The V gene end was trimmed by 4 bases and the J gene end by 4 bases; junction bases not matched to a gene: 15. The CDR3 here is CASSLTPGQVDVETQYF. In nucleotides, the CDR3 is TGTGCCAGCAGCCTTACTCCGGGACAGGTAGACGTAGAGACCCAGTACTTC.

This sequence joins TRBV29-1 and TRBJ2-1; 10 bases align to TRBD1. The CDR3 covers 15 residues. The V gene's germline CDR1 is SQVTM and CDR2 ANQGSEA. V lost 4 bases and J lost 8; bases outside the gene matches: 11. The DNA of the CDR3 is TGCAGCGTTGGGGTCCGTGACAGGGGGCTCGATGAGCAGTTCTTC. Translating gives CSVGVRDRGLDEQFF.

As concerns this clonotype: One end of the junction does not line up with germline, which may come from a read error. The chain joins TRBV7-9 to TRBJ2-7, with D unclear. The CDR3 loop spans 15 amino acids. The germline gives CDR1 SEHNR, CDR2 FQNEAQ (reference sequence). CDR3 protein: CASSQEAKLVDEQYF. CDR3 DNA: TGCGCCAGCAGCCAAGAGGCCAAGCTAGTAGACGAGCAGTACTTC.

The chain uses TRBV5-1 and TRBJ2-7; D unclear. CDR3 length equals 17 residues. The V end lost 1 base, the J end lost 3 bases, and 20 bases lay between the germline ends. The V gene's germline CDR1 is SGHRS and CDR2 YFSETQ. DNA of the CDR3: TGCGCCAGCAGCTTGTATGGGGTTAGAGAAAGTTTCTACGAGCAGTACTTC. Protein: CASSLYGVRESFYEQYF. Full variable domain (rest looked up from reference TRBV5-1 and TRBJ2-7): KAGVTQTPRYLIKTRGQQVTLSCSPISGHRSVSWYQQTPGQGLQFLFEYFSETQRNKGNFPGRFSGRQFSNSRSEMNVSTLELGDSALYLCASSLYGVRESFYEQYFGPGTRLTVT.

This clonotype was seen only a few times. The CDR3 nucleotides are TGTGCCAGTAGTACCCGACGGACAGGGGTTCCCGGGGAGCTGTTTTTT. It is translated as CASSTRRTGVPGELFF. V gene TRBV19 combines with J gene TRBJ2-2; 9 bases fit TRBD1. CDR1 is LNHDA and CDR2 is SQIVND in the germline V gene (reference sequence). The CDR3 sequence is 16 residues long. The ends lost 4 bases at V and 6 bases at J; junction bases unmatched: 9.

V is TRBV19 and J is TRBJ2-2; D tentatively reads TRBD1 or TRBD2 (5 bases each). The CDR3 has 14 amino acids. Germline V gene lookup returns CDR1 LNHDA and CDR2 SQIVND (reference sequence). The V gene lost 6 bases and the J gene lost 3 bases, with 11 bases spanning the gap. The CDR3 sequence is CASRGMGDTGELFF. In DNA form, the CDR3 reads TGTGCCAGTAGGGGGATGGGGGACACCGGGGAGCTGTTTTTT.

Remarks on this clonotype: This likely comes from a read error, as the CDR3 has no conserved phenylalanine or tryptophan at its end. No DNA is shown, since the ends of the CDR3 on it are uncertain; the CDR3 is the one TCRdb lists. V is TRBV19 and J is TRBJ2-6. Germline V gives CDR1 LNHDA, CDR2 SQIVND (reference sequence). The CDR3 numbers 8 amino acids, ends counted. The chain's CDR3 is CASSIVGS.

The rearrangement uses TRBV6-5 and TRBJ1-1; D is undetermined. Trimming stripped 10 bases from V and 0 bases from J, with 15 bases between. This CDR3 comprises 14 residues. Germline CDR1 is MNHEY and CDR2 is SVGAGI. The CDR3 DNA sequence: TGTGCCACTGAGGACCCCCCCATGAACACTGAAGCTTTCTTT. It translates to CATEDPPMNTEAFF.

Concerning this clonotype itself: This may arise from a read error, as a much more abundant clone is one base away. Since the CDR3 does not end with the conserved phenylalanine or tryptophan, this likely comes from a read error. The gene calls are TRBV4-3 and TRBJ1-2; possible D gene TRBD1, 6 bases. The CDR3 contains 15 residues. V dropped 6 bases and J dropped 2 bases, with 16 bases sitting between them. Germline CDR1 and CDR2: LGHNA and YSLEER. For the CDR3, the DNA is TGCGCCAGCAGTCCGGCGGGGGGCCTCAACTATGGCTACACCCTC. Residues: CASSPAGGLNYGYTL.

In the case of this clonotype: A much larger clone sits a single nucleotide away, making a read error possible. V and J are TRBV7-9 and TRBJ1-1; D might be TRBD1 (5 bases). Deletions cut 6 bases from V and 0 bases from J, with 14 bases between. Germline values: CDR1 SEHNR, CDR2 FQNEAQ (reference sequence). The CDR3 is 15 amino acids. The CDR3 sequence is CASSYSMTVNTEAFF. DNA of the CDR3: TGTGCCAGCAGTTACTCGATGACAGTGAACACTGAAGCTTTCTTT.

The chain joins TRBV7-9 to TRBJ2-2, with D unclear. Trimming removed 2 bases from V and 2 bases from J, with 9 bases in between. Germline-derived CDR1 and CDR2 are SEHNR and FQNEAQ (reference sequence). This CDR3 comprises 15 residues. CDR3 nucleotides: TGTGCCAGCAGCTTAAGCCCGAAAAACACCGGGGAGCTGTTTTTT. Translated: CASSLSPKNTGELFF.